This entry features one T cell receptor beta chain sequence. As yet, its antigen is unknown. The nonmyeloablative bone marrow transplants came from related graft donors, with transient mixed chimerism. These data originate in a study of Tregs in tolerant kidney transplant recipients. Study-level results: Changing PCR primers prevented nucleotide comparison between some patients' samples. The small number of patients limits these findings pending further validation.

Germline lookup yields CDR1 SGHNT and CDR2 YENEEA. Trimming left V 3 bases short and J 4 bases short, with 27 bases between. The CDR3 extends over 19 amino acids. Only in-frame clones appear in the TCRdb table, and some are missing; sequencing was by immunoSEQ multiplex PCR. Of more than 90,000 clones detected, over 85% appear once; the ten largest clones hold around 1.6%. Sequenced here: CD4+ T cells from blood (PBMCs), sampled 12 months after the transplant. The source is a human patient who received a combined kidney and bone marrow transplant. Some T cells may be provided by the graft donor. The chain is built from TRBV11-3 and TRBJ2-5; a possible D gene is TRBD2 (6 bases). CDR3 in DNA: TGTGCCAGCAGCTTGAGTTGGGGGGATAGCGCCCAGTCGGGAGAGACCCAGTACTTC. Residues: CASSLSWGDSAQSGETQYF.